This T cell receptor (beta chain) was retrieved from a study of T cells in tumors after PD-1 blockade. For the study at large: Prior checkpoint blockade, systemic immunosuppressant use, or anti-cancer therapy within 4 weeks excluded patients. Each patient got pembrolizumab 200 mg every 3 weeks or cemiplimab 350 mg every 2 weeks. Mean per blood sample: about 110,000 templates (roughly 22,000-270,000), about 40,000 unique clonotypes.

The study's findings and limits: Some novel exhausted tumor clones appeared in pre-treatment blood, suggesting peripheral recruitment.

A note on this clone: The antigen is unknown.

Clones were sequenced by immunoSEQ multiplex PCR, and TCRdb holds only the in-frame ones, with some missing. The sample lists around 50,000 clones, approximately 79% occurring once. The clonotype was recovered from a human donor with basal cell carcinoma. This sample comprised PBMCs, obtained before anti-PD-1 treatment.

This CDR3 reads CASNLGYTIYF. The CDR3 DNA follows: TGTGCCAGTAACCTGGGGTACACCATATATTTT. The gene calls are TRBV19 and TRBJ1-3; no definite D call. CDR3 length: 11 amino acids. Germline CDR1 LNHDA, CDR2 SQIVND (reference sequence). V lost 7 bases to trimming and J lost 8 bases, with 9 bases between them.